Below are 19 T cell receptor beta chains sequenced from a single sample in a study of Ad26.COV2.S vaccination and SARS-CoV-2 variants. Treatment of the sample: roughly 18 received Ad26.COV2.S at low or high dose, single or two shots; about 5 received placebo; per-sample allocation not given. Each sample was drawn 63 days after the first injection (of vaccine or placebo). Sequencing used immunoSEQ multiplex PCR; TCRdb keeps in-frame clones, though not all of them. The table lists 410,000 or so clones, 92% of them singletons. Sequenced here: peripheral blood, sampled in a trial of Ad26.COV2.S vaccine versus placebo. The source is a person between 18 and 65 years old who received the Ad26.COV2.S COVID-19 vaccine or a placebo.

The rearrangement joins TRBV12-3 or TRBV12-4 to TRBJ2-5; D is unresolved. V lost 6 bases and J lost 5, with 13 bases in between. The length of the CDR3 is 13 residues. The CDR3 spells CASREAGRETQYF. The CDR3 DNA follows: TGTGCCAGCAGAGAGGCCGGGCGTGAGACCCAGTACTTC.

The rearrangement links TRBV19 to TRBJ1-2; D ambiguous. V lost 7 bases, J lost 5 bases, and 14 bases lay in between. Germline assignment: CDR1 LNHDA and CDR2 SQIVND (reference sequence). This CDR3 is built from 13 residues. This CDR3 is CASTMGFGYGYTF. In nucleotides, the CDR3 is TGTGCCAGTACCATGGGATTTGGTTATGGCTACACCTTC.

The chain joins TRBV5-1 to TRBJ1-2, with a weak D call TRBD1 (5 bases). Trimming cost V 3 bases and J 8 bases, with 14 bases left between them. This CDR3 is built from 13 residues. Germline V gene sequence: CDR1 SGHRS, CDR2 YFSETQ. The CDR3 nucleotides read TGCGCCAGCAGCTCGGGGGACTATCAAGGCTACACCTTC. Its protein is CASSSGDYQGYTF. Variable domain in full (rest from reference TRBV5-1 and TRBJ1-2): KAGVTQTPRYLIKTRGQQVTLSCSPISGHRSVSWYQQTPGQGLQFLFEYFSETQRNKGNFPGRFSGRQFSNSRSEMNVSTLELGDSALYLCASSSGDYQGYTFGSGTRLTVV.

The chain is built from TRBV19 and TRBJ1-5; a possible D gene is TRBD1 (6 bases). Germline V gives CDR1 LNHDA, CDR2 SQIVND (reference sequence). The CDR3 has 16 residues. Trimming took off 6 bases at V and 0 bases at J, with 15 bases between the two ends. The CDR3 spells CASSTWTENSNQPQHF. The CDR3 nucleotides are TGTGCCAGTAGCACCTGGACAGAGAATAGCAATCAGCCCCAGCATTTT.

The chain employs TRBV4-1 and TRBJ1-2; 9 bases align to TRBD1. Germline loops: CDR1 MGHRA, CDR2 YSYEKL. The CDR3 consists of 19 residues. J lost 5 bases, V lost 0 bases, and 16 bases had no gene match. The CDR3 bases are TGCGCCAGCAGCCAAGATAACCGGTGGGGGACAGGGTCTAGGTATGGCTACACCTTC. Amino acids: CASSQDNRWGTGSRYGYTF.

The chain uses TRBV19 and TRBJ1-1; tentatively, D is TRBD1 (5 bases). Germline CDR1 and CDR2: LNHDA and SQIVND (reference sequence). Trimming took 9 bases from V and 3 from J, leaving 17 bases between them. The CDR3 runs 14 residues. The CDR3 loop is CASKTNGGDTEAFF. DNA for the CDR3: TGTGCCAGCAAAACCAATGGGGGGGACACTGAAGCTTTCTTT.

The V and J genes are TRBV7-9 and TRBJ1-2, with D possibly being TRBD1 (6 bases). Germline V CDR1 and CDR2: SEHNR, FQNEAQ (reference sequence). Trimming shortened V by 4 bases and J by 8 bases, and 17 bases separated the two germline ends. This CDR3 has 14 amino acids. The CDR3 DNA sequence: TGTGCCAGCAGCTACAGTCCAGGGGTGCGGGGCTACACCTTC. Its translation: CASSYSPGVRGYTF.

The rearrangement uses TRBV7-2 and TRBJ2-1, with 8 bases that match TRBD1. Germline CDR1 and CDR2: SGHTA and FQGNSA. The CDR3 has 15 amino acids. V lost 5 bases to trimming and J lost 7 bases; unmatched junction nucleotides: 10. The CDR3 sequence is CASSPGQGYLNEQFF. The CDR3 nucleotides read TGTGCCAGCAGCCCTGGACAGGGATATCTGAATGAGCAGTTCTTC.

The chain links TRBV2 to TRBJ2-5; D is ambiguous. Germline CDR1 SNHLY, CDR2 FYNNEI. The ends were cut back, 7 bases at V and 1 base at J, with 7 bases in the middle. This CDR3 comprises 12 residues. The CDR3 sequence is CASNRGQETQYF. DNA of the CDR3: TGTGCCAGCAACCGTGGCCAAGAGACCCAGTACTTC. The variable domain in full, with the rest retrieved from reference TRBV2 and TRBJ2-5, is EPEVTQTPSHQVTQMGQEVILRCVPISNHLYFYWYRQILGQKVEFLVSFYNNEISEKSEIFDDQFSVERPDGSNFTLKIRSTKLEDSAMYFCASNRGQETQYFGPGTRLLVL.

This sequence joins TRBV7-2 and TRBJ1-1; 7 bases are a match to TRBD1. V lost 5 bases, J lost 4 bases, and 10 bases stayed unmatched. The CDR3 has 15 residues. Germline V gene sequence: CDR1 SGHTA, CDR2 FQGNSA. The CDR3 is CASSLDRVESTEAFF. As DNA, the CDR3 is TGTGCCAGCAGCCTCGACAGGGTTGAGAGCACTGAAGCTTTCTTT. Drawing the rest from reference TRBV7-2 and TRBJ1-1, the complete variable domain is GAGVSQSPSNKVTEKGKDVELRCDPISGHTALYWYRQSLGQGLEFLIYFQGNSAPDKSGLPSDRFSAERTGGSVSTLTIQRTQQEDSAVYLCASSLDRVESTEAFFGQGTRLTVV.

With respect to this clone: This CDR3 is also generated by other DNA sequences in the sample. The chain couples TRBV9 to TRBJ1-2, with a weak D call TRBD1 (6 bases). V lost 1 base to trimming and J lost 8 bases, with 9 bases between them. The CDR3 loop spans 12 amino acids. Germline loops: CDR1 SGDLS, CDR2 YYNGEE. CDR3 region: CASSVPGVGYTF. CDR3 coding DNA: TGTGCCAGCAGCGTACCAGGGGTGGGCTACACCTTC.

This clone appeared once. This CDR3 is CASTPTGTGGAYGYTF. The CDR3 region has the DNA TGTGCCAGCACCCCTACCGGGACAGGGGGCGCCTATGGCTACACCTTC. The V call is TRBV19, the J call TRBJ1-2; 12 bases line up with TRBD1. The CDR3 consists of 16 residues. Germline V gives CDR1 LNHDA, CDR2 SQIVND (reference sequence). Trimming took 9 bases from V and 4 from J; bases not matched to a gene: 12.

The V call is TRBV7-9, the J call TRBJ2-5; no firm D call. CDR1 and CDR2 (germline): SEHNR, FQNEAQ (reference sequence). The CDR3 extends over 16 amino acids. V was pared by 5 bases and J by 5 bases, with 21 bases between. The CDR3 reads CASSILNILGLETQYF. The DNA of the CDR3 is TGTGCCAGCAGCATATTGAACATTTTGGGGTTGGAGACCCAGTACTTC.

This clone was recorded a few times. The rearrangement links TRBV2 to TRBJ2-3; the D is unclear. V was clipped by 4 bases and J by 2 bases, with 4 bases between them. CDR1 and CDR2 (germline): SNHLY, FYNNEI. The CDR3 is 12 amino acids. The CDR3 DNA reads TGTGCCAGCAGTGGGAACACAGATACGCAGTATTTT. Residues: CASSGNTDTQYF.

This chain joins TRBV7-9 and TRBJ2-3; 7 bases fit TRBD1. The length of the CDR3 is 15 residues. The V gene end was trimmed by 5 bases and the J gene end by 5 bases; junction bases not matched to a gene: 10. Per the germline V gene, CDR1 is SEHNR and CDR2 is FQNEAQ (reference sequence). CDR3 bases: TGTGCCAGCAGCCCCCAGTGGACAGGTAAAGATACGCAGTATTTT. Translation: CASSPQWTGKDTQYF.

The CDR3 DNA reads as TGTGCCTGGATGGTTGGACAGGGGCCCCCTCTCTATGGCTACACCTTC. Its translation: CAWMVGQGPPLYGYTF. This chain connects TRBV30 to TRBJ1-2; TRBD1 agrees at 9 bases. CDR1 and CDR2 from the germline V gene are GTSNPN and SVGIG (reference sequence). The CDR3 contains 16 residues. V gave up 4 bases and J gave up 4 bases; unmatched junction bases: 13.

There are a few counts of this clone. The rearrangement links TRBV10-1 to TRBJ1-1; 10 positions match TRBD1. The CDR3 is 16 amino acids. V was pared by 6 bases and J by 4 bases, with 11 bases of the junction left unmatched. Germline CDR1 WNHNN, CDR2 SYGVQD (reference sequence). CDR3 region: CASSAGTGASGTEAFF. In DNA, the CDR3 is TGCGCCAGCAGCGCCGGGACAGGGGCGTCGGGCACTGAAGCTTTCTTT.

The CDR3 loop is CASSVGGVANYGYTF. The CDR3, as DNA: TGTGCCAGCAGCGTAGGGGGGGTAGCTAACTATGGCTACACCTTC. The V gene is TRBV9, the J gene TRBJ1-2, with TRBD1 as a possible D gene (5 bases). Trimming cost V 0 bases and J 0 bases, with 9 bases left between them. Germline V gives CDR1 SGDLS, CDR2 YYNGEE. The CDR3 is 15 amino acids.

This rearrangement joins TRBV7-8 to TRBJ2-1; a possible D gene is TRBD1 (5 bases). The CDR3 runs to 14 residues. V was shortened by 3 bases and J by 5 bases, with 11 bases between the two germline ends. Germline V lookup: CDR1 SGHVS, CDR2 FQNEAQ. The CDR3 loop is CASSFTPTDNEQFF. CDR3 nucleotides: TGTGCCAGCAGCTTTACACCGACAGACAATGAGCAGTTCTTC.